These T cell receptor beta chains were read from a single sample in a study of human T cells and chemical hapten exposure. MiXCR, applied by TCRdb to the RACE reads, yields one record per CDR3 protein. The sample has 300,000 to 400,000 distinct CDR3 sequences, approximately 5% seen once. Sequenced here: whole blood, sampled in connection with sensitization to the hapten diphenylcyclopropenone (DPC). All receptors come from a woman aged 45-59 years with alopecia areata. Some clones in this sample may be carry-over from other donors' samples. Both conserved end residues are part of each CDR3. Fields, in order: J gene, CDR3 length, V gene, CDR3 protein.

>TRBJ2-7|15|TRBV5-1
CASSLSPGYSYEQYF
>TRBJ2-6|13|TRBV28
CAITGPGANVLTF
>TRBJ2-2|15|TRBV6-1
CASRADRGKTGELFF
>TRBJ2-3|16|TRBV6-5
CASSFTSGTGTDTQYF
>TRBJ2-1|13|TRBV6-6
CASSAWTSNEQFF
>TRBJ2-7|12|TRBV6-2/TRBV6-3
CASSYPGTEQYF
>TRBJ1-5|14|TRBV27
CASSPWGGLGAQHF
>TRBJ2-1|13|TRBV11-3
CASSSLGAAEQFF
>TRBJ1-3|14|TRBV20-1
CSARFGGTGNTIYF
>TRBJ2-1|14|TRBV7-9
CASSFRTGNNEQFF
>TRBJ2-3|16|TRBV20-1
CSAKKRTGVHGDTQYF
>TRBJ2-3|18|TRBV28
CASSLPSSGRRSTDTQYF
>TRBJ1-6|15|TRBV6-6
CASSPGGIYNSPLHF
>TRBJ1-4|15|TRBV10-3
CAISPTGTGGEKLFF
>TRBJ2-7|14|TRBV5-1
CASSLTQGSGEQYF
>TRBJ2-2|14|TRBV12-3/TRBV12-4
CASSLRRTGGELFF
>TRBJ2-3|13|TRBV18
CASSDSSADTQYF
>TRBJ1-1|11|TRBV20-1
CSASRATEAFF
>TRBJ2-6|16|TRBV5-1
CASSWSGDSGANVLTF
>TRBJ1-6|15|TRBV7-2
CASSGGLHNNSPLHF
>TRBJ2-1|13|TRBV20-1
CSARKLAGTEQFF
>TRBJ2-1|11|TRBV3-1
CASSAGGEQFF
>TRBJ2-3|13|TRBV28
CASKGGSTDTQYF
>TRBJ2-5|11|TRBV29-1
CSVEEEETQYF
>TRBJ2-2|16|TRBV12-3/TRBV12-4
CASSPEIAEVGGELFF
>TRBJ2-1|14|TRBV29-1
CSVWREELRNEQFF